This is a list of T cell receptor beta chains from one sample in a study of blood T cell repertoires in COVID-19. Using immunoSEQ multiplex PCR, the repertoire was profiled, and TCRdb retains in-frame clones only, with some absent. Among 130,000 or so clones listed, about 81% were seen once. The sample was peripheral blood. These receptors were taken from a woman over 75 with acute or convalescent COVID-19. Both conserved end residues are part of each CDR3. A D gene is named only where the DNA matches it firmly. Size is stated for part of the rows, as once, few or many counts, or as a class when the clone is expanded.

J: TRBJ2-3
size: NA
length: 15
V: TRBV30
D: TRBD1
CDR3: CAWTADRGYTDTQYF
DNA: TGTGCCTGGACCGCGGACAGGGGATACACAGATACGCAGTATTTT

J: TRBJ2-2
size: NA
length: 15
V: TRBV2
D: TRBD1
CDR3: CASSREQGDTGELFF
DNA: TGTGCCAGCAGTAGGGAACAGGGGGACACCGGGGAGCTGTTTTTT

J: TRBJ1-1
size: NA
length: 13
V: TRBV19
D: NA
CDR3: CASSIRRQAEAFF
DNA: TGTGCCAGTAGTATCAGGAGGCAAGCTGAAGCTTTCTTT

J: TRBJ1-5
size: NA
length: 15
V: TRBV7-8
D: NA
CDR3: CASSLQGGFNQPQHF
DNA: TGTGCCAGCAGCTTACAGGGAGGATTCAATCAGCCCCAGCATTTT

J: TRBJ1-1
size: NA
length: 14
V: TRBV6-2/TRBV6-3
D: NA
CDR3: CASSYTPFRDEAFF
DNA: TGTGCCAGCAGTTACACCCCCTTCAGGGATGAAGCTTTCTTT

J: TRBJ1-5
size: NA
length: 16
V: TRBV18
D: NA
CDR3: CASSPGPTYSNQPQHF
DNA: TGTGCCAGCTCACCTGGCCCGACATATAGCAATCAGCCCCAGCATTTT

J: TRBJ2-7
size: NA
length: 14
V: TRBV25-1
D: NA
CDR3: CASRAGLRAHEQYF
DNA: TGTGCCAGCAGGGCGGGACTTCGGGCCCACGAGCAGTACTTC

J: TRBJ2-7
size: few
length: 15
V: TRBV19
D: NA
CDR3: CASSTRQGDVNEQYF
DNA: TGTGCCAGTAGTACCCGACAAGGGGATGTCAACGAGCAGTACTTC

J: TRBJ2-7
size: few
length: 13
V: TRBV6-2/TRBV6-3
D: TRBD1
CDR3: CASSYGTDYEQYF
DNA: TGTGCCAGCAGTTATGGGACAGACTACGAGCAGTACTTC

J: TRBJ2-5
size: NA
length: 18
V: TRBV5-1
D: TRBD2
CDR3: CASIPYRRGGAPVETQYF
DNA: TGCGCCAGCATCCCCTACCGCCGGGGGGGAGCCCCGGTAGAGACCCAGTACTTC

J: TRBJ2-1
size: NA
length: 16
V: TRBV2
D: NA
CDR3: CASRKDSAYPYNEQFF
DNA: TGTGCCAGCAGAAAGGACAGCGCCTATCCCTACAATGAGCAGTTCTTC

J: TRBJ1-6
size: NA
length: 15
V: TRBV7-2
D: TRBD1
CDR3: CASSSGTGLRSPLHF
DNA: TGTGCCAGCAGTTCCGGGACAGGTCTTCGGTCACCCCTCCACTTT

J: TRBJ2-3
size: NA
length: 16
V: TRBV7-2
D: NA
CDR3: CASSLDARPSVDTQYF
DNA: TGTGCCAGCAGCTTAGATGCTAGGCCTTCGGTAGATACGCAGTATTTT

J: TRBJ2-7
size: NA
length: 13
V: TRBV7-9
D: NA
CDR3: CASSPRVSYEQYF
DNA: TGTGCCAGCAGCCCCCGGGTCTCCTACGAGCAGTACTTC

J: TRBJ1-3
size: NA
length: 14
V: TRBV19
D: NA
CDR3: CASSPIGAGNTIYF
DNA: TGTGCCAGTAGCCCAATCGGGGCTGGAAACACCATATATTTT

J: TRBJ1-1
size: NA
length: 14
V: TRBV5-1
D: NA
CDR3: CASSPLSGDTEAFF
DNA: TGCGCCAGCAGCCCTCTGTCGGGGGACACTGAAGCTTTCTTT

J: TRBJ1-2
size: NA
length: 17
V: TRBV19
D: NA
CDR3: CASSIKGSGADGYGYTF
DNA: TGTGCCAGTAGTATAAAGGGCTCAGGGGCTGACGGCTATGGCTACACCTTC

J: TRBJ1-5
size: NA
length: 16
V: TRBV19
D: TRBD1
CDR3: CASSAGTGQLKQPQHF
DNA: TGTGCCAGTAGTGCGGGAACGGGACAGCTAAAGCAGCCCCAGCATTTT

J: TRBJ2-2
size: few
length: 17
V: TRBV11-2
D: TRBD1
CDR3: CASGSDRGGFRTGELFF
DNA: TGTGCCAGCGGCTCCGACAGGGGCGGGTTTCGGACCGGGGAGCTGTTTTTT

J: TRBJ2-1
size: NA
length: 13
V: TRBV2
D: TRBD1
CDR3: CASSSTGLEEQFF
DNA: TGTGCCAGCAGCTCGACAGGGTTGGAGGAGCAGTTCTTC

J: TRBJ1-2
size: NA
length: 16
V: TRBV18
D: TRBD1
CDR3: CASSPSGSGQAYGYTF
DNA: TGTGCCAGCTCACCTAGTGGTTCAGGACAGGCCTATGGCTACACCTTC

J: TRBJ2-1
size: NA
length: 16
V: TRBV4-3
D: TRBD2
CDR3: CASSQATSGPYNEQFF
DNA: TGCGCCAGCAGCCAGGCTACTAGCGGGCCCTACAATGAGCAGTTCTTC

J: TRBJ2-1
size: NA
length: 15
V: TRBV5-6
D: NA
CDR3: CASSLVTGPYNEQFF
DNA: TGTGCCAGCAGCTTGGTGACAGGTCCCTACAATGAGCAGTTCTTC

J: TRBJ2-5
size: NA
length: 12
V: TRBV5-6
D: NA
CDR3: CASSGGSETQYF
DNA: TGTGCCAGCAGCGGGGGGTCAGAGACCCAGTACTTC